This section outlines one T cell receptor (beta chain) sequence together with its context. The sample originates from a study of CD8 T cells in Susac syndrome. The RNA input was roughly 0.45 to 1 ug, and it was reverse transcribed with random hexamers. TCRdb processed the immunoSEQ multiplex PCR reads anew with MiXCR; each CDR3 protein has one entry. The sample records 70,000 to 100,000 distinct CDR3 sequences, about 96% being singletons. The sequence derives from a human donor with Susac syndrome. Sequenced: CD8+ T cells from PBMCs.

CDR3 coding DNA: TGCAGTGCTAGAGATTTGGAGGGGGCGAACACTGAAGCTTTCTTT. Amino acid sequence: CSARDLEGANTEAFF. The chain links TRBV20-1 to TRBJ1-1, with 7 bases that match TRBD1. This CDR3 comprises 15 residues. Germline values: CDR1 DFQATT, CDR2 SNEGSKA (reference sequence). V shed 0 bases, J shed 1 base, and the junction held 5 bases outside the gene matches.